The rows below give T cell receptor beta chains drawn from one sample of a study of T-cell reconstitution after alpha-beta-depleted transplantation in children. One entry per CDR3 protein results from TCRdb running MiXCR on the PCR reads. Seen here are around 450,000 distinct CDR3 sequences, around two fifths observed once, and the top ten hold 27%. This material consisted of PBMCs, taken before TCRalphabeta/CD19-depleted stem cell transplant. These TCRs come from a girl aged 2-10 years with aplastic anemia, due to receive a stem cell transplant. CDR3s include the opening cysteine and the closing phenylalanine or tryptophan. D genes are given only for firm matches. A row's size may be missing; if present it is once, few, many or a size class.

>TRBD2|TRBV20-1|few|16|TRBJ2-5
TGCAGTGCTATCGGGGGTAGCGGGAACACCCAAGAGACCCAGTACTTC
CSAIGGSGNTQETQYF
>NA|TRBV12-3/TRBV12-4|few|15|TRBJ2-3
TGTGCCAGCAGCCCCCTAAGGGTTAGCACAGATACGCAGTATTTT
CASSPLRVSTDTQYF
>NA|TRBV30|NA|15|TRBJ2-2
TGTGCCTGGATTCCCCCAGACTGGGGCACCGGGGAGCTGTTTTTT
CAWIPPDWGTGELFF
>NA|TRBV27|few|16|TRBJ2-1
TGTGCCAGCAGTTTACGTGACGGACCTCCAAACAATGAGCAGTTCTTC
CASSLRDGPPNNEQFF
>NA|TRBV6-1|NA|14|TRBJ1-3
TGTGCCAGCAGCCCCCCGGGGAGAGGAAACACCATATATTTT
CASSPPGRGNTIYF
>NA|TRBV6-1|many|16|TRBJ2-3
TGTGCCAGCAGTGAACGGGCCGGACTAACCACAGATACGCAGTATTTT
CASSERAGLTTDTQYF
>NA|TRBV10-2|NA|14|TRBJ2-7
TGCGCCAGTCACTCACAAATTGTCCCGTACGAGCAGTACTTC
CASHSQIVPYEQYF
>NA|TRBV7-9|NA|15|TRBJ2-1
TGTGCCAGCACCCTTAGCGAGAGCTCCTACAATGTGCAGTTCTTC
CASTLSESSYNVQFF
>NA|TRBV20-1|NA|15|TRBJ2-3
TGCAGTGCCCCCAGACCCTCGGGGGCCCAAGATACGCAGTATTTT
CSAPRPSGAQDTQYF
>NA|TRBV20-1|NA|15|TRBJ2-1
TGCAGTGCTAGAGATTCGGGACGGATTTACAATGAGCAGTTCTTC
CSARDSGRIYNEQFF
>TRBD2|TRBV6-1|NA|16|TRBJ2-7
TGTGCCAGCAGTCGAGGGAGTACGGTGAGCGGGAGCGAGCAGTACTTC
CASSRGSTVSGSEQYF
>TRBD1|TRBV10-3|many|15|TRBJ2-7
TGTGCCATCACGATGGGGGGACAGGGCTCCTACGAGCAGTACTTC
CAITMGGQGSYEQYF
>TRBD2|TRBV6-2/TRBV6-3|NA|13|TRBJ2-7
TGTGCCAGCAGAAGAGCCGGGACTATGGCTCAGTACTTC
CASRRAGTMAQYF
>NA|TRBV20-1|NA|14|TRBJ2-6
TGCAGTGCTAGTGGGGGGACCGGGGCCAACGTCCTGACTTTC
CSASGGTGANVLTF
>NA|TRBV20-1|NA|13|TRBJ1-5
TGCAGTGCTGGAGGGCCTGCAAATCAGCCCCAGCATTTT
CSAGGPANQPQHF
>TRBD2|TRBV12-3/TRBV12-4|many|16|TRBJ2-3
TGTGCCAGCAGTCCGGGACTAGCGGGACCCACAGATACGCAGTATTTT
CASSPGLAGPTDTQYF
>TRBD1|TRBV29-1|NA|13|TRBJ2-3
TGCAGCGCCAGGACAGGGTACACAGATACGCAGTATTTT
CSARTGYTDTQYF
>TRBD2|TRBV20-1|once|17|TRBJ2-2
TGCTGTGCTAGAGGACTAGCGGGATTGGCGGGGACCGGGGAGCTGTTTTTT
CCARGLAGLAGTGELFF
>NA|TRBV29-1|NA|15|TRBJ2-1
TGCAGCGTTGAGTTTCAGGGGGGCCGAAACAATGAGCAGTTCTTC
CSVEFQGGRNNEQFF
>NA|TRBV7-9|NA|16|TRBJ2-5
TGTGCCAGCAGCTTCTCCGGGACGTATAACCAAGAGACCCAGTACTTC
CASSFSGTYNQETQYF
>NA|TRBV5-6|few|14|TRBJ2-7
TGTGCCAGCAGCACCACCTTTGACAGCTACGAGCAGTACTTC
CASSTTFDSYEQYF
>TRBD1|TRBV4-2|NA|15|TRBJ2-1
TGTGCCAGCAGCCAAGATACCCAGGGGGCGAGTGAGCAGTTCTTC
CASSQDTQGASEQFF
>NA|TRBV5-6|NA|17|TRBJ1-4
TGTGCCAGCAGCTTGACCCAGACGGGCGCCGCTAGGGAAAAACTGTTTTTT
CASSLTQTGAAREKLFF
>NA|TRBV15|NA|22|TRBJ1-4
TGTGCCACCAGCAGAGATTTAGGAATCTTAGGGACATCAAGTTCAACTAATGAAAAACTGTTTTTT
CATSRDLGILGTSSSTNEKLFF
>NA|TRBV2|NA|12|TRBJ1-1
TGTGCCAGCAGTTGGACGGCGGCTGAAGCTTTCTTT
CASSWTAAEAFF
>TRBD2|TRBV20-1|NA|13|TRBJ2-7
TGCAGTGCTAGACTAGCGGGGACCTACGAGCAGTACTTC
CSARLAGTYEQYF
>NA|TRBV4-2|NA|14|TRBJ1-5
TGTGCCAGCAGCCAAGGTAAGGGCAATCAGCCCCAGCATTTT
CASSQGKGNQPQHF
>NA|TRBV7-2|many|13|TRBJ1-1
TGTGCCAGCAGCGAAATCGGGATGACTGAAGCTTTCTTT
CASSEIGMTEAFF